This entry describes one T cell receptor (beta chain). Its antigen remains unknown. The data are from a study of CD8+ T cells in alopecia areata. Study details: Scoring of severity for treated patients was based on percentage of affected scalp area. Study-wide findings and caveats: Many expanded lesional clones persisted in scalp and blood during tofacitinib treatment.

RNA extraction was followed by reverse transcription into cDNA, which acted as the sequencing template. Profiled with immunoSEQ multiplex PCR; TCRdb holds only in-frame clones, not every one. The table has about 290,000 clones, 58% seen once. The treatment: oral pan-JAK inhibitor, 5-10 mg twice daily. Specimens obtained from alopecia areata patients comprised lesional scalp punch biopsies and peripheral blood. V trimming: 4 bases; J trimming: 4 bases; junction bases outside the gene matches: 6. CDR3 length: 13 amino acids. The germline gives CDR1 SQVTM, CDR2 ANQGSEA. Sequences were derived from CD4+ T cells sorted from blood, sampled at week 24, from a patient treated with tofacitinib. This chain joins TRBV29-1 and TRBJ2-7; 8 nucleotides line up with TRBD1. The sequence was obtained from a human donor with alopecia areata. The CDR3 reads CSVVQGAIYEQYF. In DNA form, the CDR3 reads TGCAGCGTTGTTCAGGGGGCAATATACGAGCAGTACTTC.